This TCR beta chain derives from a study of identical twins. Template switching created a universal primer site, and the cDNA included unique molecular identifiers. TCRdb called the 5' RACE reads again in MiXCR, with one record for every CDR3 protein. The sample lists a few hundred thousand distinct CDR3 sequences, approximately 8.7% seen once, with 8.5% to 10% in the top ten. The germline V gene encodes CDR1 DFQATT and CDR2 SNEGSKA (reference sequence). The length of the CDR3 is 16 residues. Trimming took off 0 bases at V and 0 bases at J, with 12 bases between the two ends. Overall study results and limits: Conclusions were drawn cross-sectionally by statistical analysis, without following the same donors. Memory repertoires lacked the insertion deficit that abundant cord blood beta clonotypes showed. Analyses of zero insertions could be partly confounded by invariant MAIT and iNKT cells.

This clonotype was seen a handful of times. The antigen is not known. The rearrangement joins TRBV20-1 to TRBJ1-3; D is unclear. Source material: naive T cells sorted from blood. This receptor was identified in a woman in her 50s in good health. The CDR3 DNA is TGCAGTGCTAGAGATCGCGTAGGGAACTCTGGAAACACCATATATTTT. Protein product: CSARDRVGNSGNTIYF.